This T cell receptor beta chain was captured by sequencing in a study of blood T cell repertoires in COVID-19. The method was immunoSEQ multiplex PCR; TCRdb's version includes in-frame clones alone and lacks a portion of them. Among some 150,000 clones listed, roughly 85% were seen once. The germline V gene encodes CDR1 SGHRS and CDR2 YFSETQ. The CDR3 runs to 13 residues. V trimming: 4 bases; J trimming: 5 bases; junction bases outside the gene matches: 2. This clone was detected only a few times. Patients from Seattle were sampled longitudinally, starting during active infection. The specimen sequenced was peripheral blood. The clonotype was recovered from a woman aged 55 to 70 with COVID-19, enrolled during active disease. V is TRBV5-1 and J is TRBJ2-5, with 10 bases fitting TRBD1. This chain's CDR3 is CASSAGQGETQYF. Written as DNA, the CDR3 is TGCGCCAGCAGCGCGGGACAGGGGGAGACCCAGTACTTC.